This T cell receptor beta chain came from a study of blood T cell repertoires in COVID-19. Study details: Donors in the United States, Italy and Spain gave samples during acute or convalescent COVID-19.

In the original analysis: Nucleated cell number was recorded as an estimate derived from reference gene primer amplification. Assay used: immunoSEQ multiplex PCR; TCRdb lists only in-frame clones, some missing. V, J and clone size are those of that table, while D and trimming were read from the DNA. The sample holds 55,000 or so clones; over 75% are singletons and the top ten take 10% to 15%. There are 16 residues in the CDR3. V was clipped by 1 base and J by 1 base, with 8 bases between them. Germline CDR1 and CDR2: LGHNA and YSLEER. The sequence was obtained from a human donor in a cohort sampled during active COVID-19. The chain couples TRBV4-3 to TRBJ2-6, with D possibly being TRBD1 (5 bases). The source material was peripheral blood. In DNA, the CDR3 is TGCGCCAGCAGCCAAGCTAGGGGTTCTGGGGCCAACGTCCTGACTTTC. Protein product: CASSQARGSGANVLTF.